The entry below describes one T cell receptor beta chain. Its antigen remains unknown. This specimen comes from a study of T cells in Graves' hyperthyroidism and ophthalmopathy. This CDR3 spans 14 amino acids. CDR1 SQVTM and CDR2 ANQGSEA come from the germline V gene. V shed 4 bases and J 4 bases; nucleotides not matched to a gene: 8. Template material for amplifying TCR beta CDR3 regions consisted of RNA transcripts. A first-round RT-PCR of the TCR CDR3 used the HTBI primer set. TCRdb used MiXCR to reprocess the multiplex PCR reads, holding one entry per CDR3 protein. The table has approximately 600,000 distinct CDR3 sequences, 14% seen once. Study-wide results and caveats: A 13 V-J model separated ophthalmopathy from stable hyperthyroidism. Most thyroid clonotypes expanded above 0.001 were also detected in blood.

The source of the PBMCs was 8.5 to 10 ml of fresh peripheral blood. Sequencing was done on a sample of blood. The sequence derives from a woman aged 18-30 years with Graves' ophthalmopathy. The V call is TRBV29-1, the J call TRBJ1-2, with 8 bases lining up with TRBD1. The CDR3 bases are TGCAGCGTTGTAATCCAGGGGGCGGGCTATGGCTACACCTTC. This gives the protein CSVVIQGAGYGYTF.